Listed here are 11 T cell receptor beta chains from one sample, sequenced in a study of blood T cells in healthy people across ages. With a J-beta primer mix and a sample-barcoded 5' primer, a second PCR ran about 7 to 12 cycles. TCRdb itself ran the 5' RACE reads through MiXCR, one entry per CDR3 protein. The sample carries just under 900,000 distinct CDR3 sequences, about 28% recorded once. Sequencing was carried out using blood. These TCRs come from a woman older than 75 in good health.

This clonotype occurred many times. This chain links TRBV6-5 with TRBJ1-6; 8 bases are a match to TRBD1. CDR1 and CDR2 (germline): MNHEY, SVGAGI. V dropped 8 bases and J dropped 6; count of bases not matched to a gene: 9. There are 15 residues in the CDR3. CDR3 protein: CASGKGTGLNSPLHF. DNA for the CDR3: TGTGCCAGCGGAAAAGGGACAGGCCTTAATTCACCCCTCCACTTT.

Points on this clonotype: A much larger clone differs by one base, so this may be a read error. V and J are TRBV14 and TRBJ2-5; TRBD2 matches at 9 bases. TRBJ2-1 explains the end of the DNA better; the J call may be wrong. The germline V gene encodes CDR1 SGHDN and CDR2 FVKESK. There are 16 residues in the CDR3. CDR3 coding DNA: TGTGCCAGCAGCGGAAAAGGACTAGCGCCTCAAGAGACCCAGTTCTTC. It translates to CASSGKGLAPQETQFF.

J is TRBJ1-1 and V is TRBV10-3; 8 nucleotides match TRBD1. V gave up 4 bases and J gave up 5 bases; unmatched junction bases: 9. The germline gives CDR1 ENHRY, CDR2 SYGVKD. The CDR3 spans 15 residues. DNA of the CDR3: TGTGCCATCAGTGGCACGGAACAGGGGGAAACTGAAGCTTTCTTT. It translates to CAISGTEQGETEAFF.

This clonotype was seen just once. At one boundary the junction diverges from the germline segment, which might be a read error. The rearrangement joins TRBV3-1 to TRBJ2-5; tentative D call: TRBD1 (6 bases). Germline-derived CDR1 and CDR2 are LGHDT and YNNKEL (reference sequence). CDR3 size: 17 residues. CDR3: CASSQQQGVVGYNEQNF. The DNA of the CDR3 is TGTGCCAGCAGCCAGCAACAGGGAGTAGTTGGCTACAATGAGCAGAACTTC.

The rearrangement joins TRBV20-1 to TRBJ1-5, with D perhaps TRBD1 (5 bases). V lost 2 bases to trimming and J lost 4 bases, with 15 bases between them. Germline CDR1 is DFQATT and CDR2 is SNEGSKA (reference sequence). The CDR3 length is 15 residues. CDR3 residues: CSARPQGGGNQPQHF. The CDR3 bases are TGCAGTGCTAGACCTCAGGGAGGCGGGAATCAGCCCCAGCATTTT.

The chain couples TRBV20-1 to TRBJ1-5, with no clear D. Germline V gene lookup returns CDR1 DFQATT and CDR2 SNEGSKA (reference sequence). V was pared by 3 bases and J by 6 bases, with 9 bases between. This CDR3 has 12 residues. CDR3 sequence reads: CSASGPGQPQHF. The CDR3 DNA reads as TGCAGTGCTAGTGGACCGGGTCAGCCCCAGCATTTT.

This clonotype was detected many times. The V gene is TRBV20-1, the J gene TRBJ1-1, with D possibly TRBD1 on 6 matching bases. The CDR3 totals 14 residues. CDR1 is DFQATT, CDR2 SNEGSKA, per germline (reference sequence). Between the trimmed V and J ends, which lost 2 bases and 2 bases, there was a span of 12 bases. The CDR3 DNA sequence: TGCAGTGCTAGATCGACAGGACTCAACACTGAAGCTTTCTTT. Translation gives CSARSTGLNTEAFF.

Points on this clonotype: The junction departs from the called germline gene at one end, perhaps through a read error. The V gene is TRBV28, the J gene TRBJ2-3; TRBD1 matches at 7 bases. The CDR3 consists of 13 residues. Per germline, CDR1 MDHEN and CDR2 SYDVKM. In nucleotides, the CDR3 is TGTGCCGGCAGTGACAGGGTCCCAGATACGCAGTATTTT. It translates to CAGSDRVPDTQYF.

This clonotype was counted a single time. This chain uses TRBV6-1 with TRBJ1-5; D uncertain. The CDR3 totals 13 residues. Germline-derived CDR1 and CDR2 are MNHNS and SASEGT. With 6 bases removed from V and 3 bases from J, the gap between germline ends came to 9 bases. The CDR3, as DNA: TGTGCCAGCAGGGAGGGAAACAATCAGCCCCAGCATTTT. Translated: CASREGNNQPQHF.

This chain connects TRBV25-1 to TRBJ2-1; no firm D call. This CDR3 comprises 13 residues. Trimming took 4 bases from V and 9 from J, leaving 13 bases between them. From germline, CDR1 is MGHDK and CDR2 SYGVNS. CDR3: CASSGEPNGEQFF. The CDR3 DNA is TGTGCCAGCAGTGGAGAACCGAACGGTGAGCAGTTCTTC.

In this sample, this clonotype turned up many times. V gene TRBV11-2 combines with J gene TRBJ2-5; TRBD2 is a possible D gene (6 bases). The better agreement between TRBJ2-7 and the DNA end casts doubt on the J call. The CDR3 has 13 residues. Germline V gene data show CDR1 as SGHAT and CDR2 as FQNNGV. The CDR3 bases are TGTGCCAGCAGCTTAGAGGGGGGTACCGAGCAGTACTTC. Translating it yields CASSLEGGTEQYF.